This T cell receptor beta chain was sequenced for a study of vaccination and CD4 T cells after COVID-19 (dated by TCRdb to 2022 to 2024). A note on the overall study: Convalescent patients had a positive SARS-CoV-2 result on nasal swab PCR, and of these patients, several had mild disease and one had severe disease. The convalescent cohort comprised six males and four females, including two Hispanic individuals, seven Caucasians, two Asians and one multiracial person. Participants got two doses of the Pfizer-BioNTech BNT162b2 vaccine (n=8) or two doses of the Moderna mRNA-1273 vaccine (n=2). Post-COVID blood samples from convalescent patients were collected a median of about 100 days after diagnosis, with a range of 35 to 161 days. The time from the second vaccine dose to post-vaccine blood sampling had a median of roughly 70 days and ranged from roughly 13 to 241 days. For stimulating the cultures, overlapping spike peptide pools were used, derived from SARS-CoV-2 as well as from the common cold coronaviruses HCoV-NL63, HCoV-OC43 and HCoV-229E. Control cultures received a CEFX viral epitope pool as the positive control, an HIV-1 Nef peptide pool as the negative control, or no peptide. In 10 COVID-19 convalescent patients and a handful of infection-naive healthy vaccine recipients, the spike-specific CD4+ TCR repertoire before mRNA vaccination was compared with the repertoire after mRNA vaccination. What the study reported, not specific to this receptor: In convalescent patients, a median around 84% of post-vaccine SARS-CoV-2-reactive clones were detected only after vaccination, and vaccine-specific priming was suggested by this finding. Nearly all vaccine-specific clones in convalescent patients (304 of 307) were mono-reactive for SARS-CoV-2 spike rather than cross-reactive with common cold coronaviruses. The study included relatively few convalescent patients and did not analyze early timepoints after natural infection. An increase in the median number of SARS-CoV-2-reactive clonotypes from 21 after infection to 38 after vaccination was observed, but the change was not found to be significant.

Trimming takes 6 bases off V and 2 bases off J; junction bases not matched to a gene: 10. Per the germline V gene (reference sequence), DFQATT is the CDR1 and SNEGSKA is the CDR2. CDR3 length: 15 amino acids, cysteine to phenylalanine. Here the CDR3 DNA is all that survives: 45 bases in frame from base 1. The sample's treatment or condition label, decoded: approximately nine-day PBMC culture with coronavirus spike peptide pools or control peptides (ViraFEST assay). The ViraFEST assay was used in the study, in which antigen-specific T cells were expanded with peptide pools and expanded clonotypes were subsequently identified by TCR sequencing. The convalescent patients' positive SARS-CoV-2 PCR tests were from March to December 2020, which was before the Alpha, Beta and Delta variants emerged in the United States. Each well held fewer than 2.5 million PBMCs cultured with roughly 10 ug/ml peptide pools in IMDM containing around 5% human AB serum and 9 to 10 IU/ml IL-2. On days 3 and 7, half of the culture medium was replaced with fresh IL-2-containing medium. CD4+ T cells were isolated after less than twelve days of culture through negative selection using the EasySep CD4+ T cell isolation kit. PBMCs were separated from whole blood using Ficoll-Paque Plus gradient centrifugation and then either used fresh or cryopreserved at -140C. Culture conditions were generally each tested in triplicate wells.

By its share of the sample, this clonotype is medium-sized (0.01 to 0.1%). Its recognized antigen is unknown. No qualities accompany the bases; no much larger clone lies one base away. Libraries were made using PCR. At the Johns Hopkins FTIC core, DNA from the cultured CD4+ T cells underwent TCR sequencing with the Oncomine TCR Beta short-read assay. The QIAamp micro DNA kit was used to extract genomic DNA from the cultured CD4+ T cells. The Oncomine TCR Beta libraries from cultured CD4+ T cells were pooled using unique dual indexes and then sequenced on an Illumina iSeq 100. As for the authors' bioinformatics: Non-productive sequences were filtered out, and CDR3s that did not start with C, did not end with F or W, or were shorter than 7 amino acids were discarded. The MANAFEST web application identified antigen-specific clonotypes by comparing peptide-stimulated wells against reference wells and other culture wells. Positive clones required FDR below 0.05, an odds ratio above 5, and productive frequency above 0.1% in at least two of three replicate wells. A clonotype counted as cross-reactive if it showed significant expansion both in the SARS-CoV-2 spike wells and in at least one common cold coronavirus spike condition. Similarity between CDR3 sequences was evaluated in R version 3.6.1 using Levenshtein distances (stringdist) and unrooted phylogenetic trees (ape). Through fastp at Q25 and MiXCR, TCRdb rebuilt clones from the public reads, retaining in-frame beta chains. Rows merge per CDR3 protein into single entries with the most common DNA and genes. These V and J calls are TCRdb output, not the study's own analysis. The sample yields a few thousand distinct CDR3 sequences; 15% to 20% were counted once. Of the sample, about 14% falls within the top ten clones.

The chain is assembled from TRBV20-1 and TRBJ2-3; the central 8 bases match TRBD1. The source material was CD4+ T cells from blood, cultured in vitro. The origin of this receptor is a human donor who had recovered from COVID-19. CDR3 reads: CSALSRTGLTDTQYF. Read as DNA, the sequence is TGCAGTGCCCTATCCAGGACAGGGCTCACAGATACGCAGTATTTT.